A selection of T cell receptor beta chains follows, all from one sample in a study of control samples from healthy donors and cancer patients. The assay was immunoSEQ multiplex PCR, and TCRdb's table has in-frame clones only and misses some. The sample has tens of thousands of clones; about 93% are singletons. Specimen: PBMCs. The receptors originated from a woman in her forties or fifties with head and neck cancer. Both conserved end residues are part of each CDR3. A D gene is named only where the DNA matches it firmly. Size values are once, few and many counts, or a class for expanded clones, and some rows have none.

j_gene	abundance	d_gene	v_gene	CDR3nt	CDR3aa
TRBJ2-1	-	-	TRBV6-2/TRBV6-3	TGTGCCAGCAGTCCCCTAGCTGGTGAGCAGTTCTTC	CASSPLAGEQFF
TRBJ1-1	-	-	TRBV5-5	TGTGCCAGCAGCCTGGGGAGGGAGGGCACTGAAGCTTTCTTT	CASSLGREGTEAFF
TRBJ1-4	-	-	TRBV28	TGTGCCAGCAGTCGCATTAATGAAAAACTGTTTTTT	CASSRINEKLFF
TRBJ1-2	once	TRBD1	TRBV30	TGTGCCTGGGGGGACAGCCTGAGGGGTGGCTACACCTTC	CAWGDSLRGGYTF
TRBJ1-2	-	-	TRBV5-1	TGCGCCAGCAGTACAGGGCTGGGCTACACCTTC	CASSTGLGYTF
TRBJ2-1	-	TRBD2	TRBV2	TGTGCCAGCAGGGACCTCACGACTAGCGGGTCCTACAATGAGCAGTTCTTC	CASRDLTTSGSYNEQFF
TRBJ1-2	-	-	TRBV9	TGTGCCAGCAGCGGGGTCGCGCAGCCTAACTATGGCTACACCTTC	CASSGVAQPNYGYTF
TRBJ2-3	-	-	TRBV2	TGTGCCAGCAGTCCAAGCACAGATACGCAGTATTTT	CASSPSTDTQYF
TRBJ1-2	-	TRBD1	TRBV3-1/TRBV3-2	TGTGCCAGCAGCCAGGACAGGGGGCTTAACTATGGCTACACCTTC	CASSQDRGLNYGYTF
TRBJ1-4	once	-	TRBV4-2	TGTGCCAGCAGCCAAGATTTAAGGGAAAAACTGTTTTTT	CASSQDLREKLFF
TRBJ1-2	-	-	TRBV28	TGTGCCAGCAGACAACAGGGAAGGAATGGCTACACCTTC	CASRQQGRNGYTF
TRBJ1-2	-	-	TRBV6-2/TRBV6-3	TGTGCCAGCAGCTATTCAGGGGAGGATAACTATGGCTACACCTTC	CASSYSGEDNYGYTF
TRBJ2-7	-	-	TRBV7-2	TGTGCCAGCAGCTTAGAGGGGCAGCCACTCTACGAGCAGTACTTC	CASSLEGQPLYEQYF
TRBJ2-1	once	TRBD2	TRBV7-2	TGTGCCAGCAGCTTAGGGACTAGTAGCAATGAGCAGTTCTTC	CASSLGTSSNEQFF
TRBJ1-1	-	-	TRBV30	TGTGCCTGGAGCGTGGGGGAGAACACTGAAGCTTTCTTT	CAWSVGENTEAFF
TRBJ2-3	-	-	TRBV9	TGTGCCAGCAGCCCGGGGTGGTTCACAGATACGCAGTATTTT	CASSPGWFTDTQYF
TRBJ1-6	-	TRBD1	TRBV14	TGTGCCAGCAGCACGGGACAGGGGAATTCACCCCTCCACTTT	CASSTGQGNSPLHF
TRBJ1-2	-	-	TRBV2	TGTGCCGGGTGCCGGGACTGGCTTTTTGGTAGTGGCTACACCTTC	CAGCRDWLFGSGYTF
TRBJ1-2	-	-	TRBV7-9	TGTGCCAGCAGCTCTCTATCGACAGGAGACTATGGCTACACCTTC	CASSSLSTGDYGYTF
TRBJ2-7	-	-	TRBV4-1	TGCGCCAGCAGCCAAGCTAGGGGGGGAATCATCCCCTACGAGCAGTACTTC	CASSQARGGIIPYEQYF
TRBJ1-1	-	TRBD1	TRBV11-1	TGCGCCAGCAGCCACAGGGGACTGTTGAACACTGAAGCTTTCTTT	CASSHRGLLNTEAFF
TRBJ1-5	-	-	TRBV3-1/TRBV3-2	TGTGCCAGCAGCCCAGGGAGTGGCCAGCCCCAGCATTTT	CASSPGSGQPQHF
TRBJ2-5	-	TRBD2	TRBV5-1	TGCGCCAGCAGCTTTGGGGATCTAGCGGGAGACCGGGAGACCCAGTACTTC	CASSFGDLAGDRETQYF
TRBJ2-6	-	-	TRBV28	TGTGCCAGCACCAGGGGTTCTGGGGCCAACGTCCTGACTTTC	CASTRGSGANVLTF
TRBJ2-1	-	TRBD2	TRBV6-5	TGTGCCAGCAGAGCTGGACTAGCGGGACTGGATGAGCAGTTCTTC	CASRAGLAGLDEQFF
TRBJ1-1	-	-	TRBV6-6	TGTGCCAGCAGTTACGCGGGGGGGAACACTGAAGCTTTCTTT	CASSYAGGNTEAFF
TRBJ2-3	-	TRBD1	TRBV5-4	TGTGCCAGCAGCTTGGGGGACAGCTATCAAGGTACGCAGTATTTT	CASSLGDSYQGTQYF
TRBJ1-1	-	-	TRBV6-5	TGTGCCAGCAGTTCCTCCGCTAGGACCTTTTTT	CASSSSARTFF
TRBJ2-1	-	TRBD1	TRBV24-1	TGTGCCACCAGTGATTTAGGACAGGGAGACAATGAGCAGTTCTTC	CATSDLGQGDNEQFF
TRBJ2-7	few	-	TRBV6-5	TGTGCCAGCAGTTCCCCCTACGAGCAGTACTTC	CASSSPYEQYF
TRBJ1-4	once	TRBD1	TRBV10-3	TGTGCCATCAGAAGACAGGGAGGAGAAAAACTGTTTTTT	CAIRRQGGEKLFF
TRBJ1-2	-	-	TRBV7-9	TGTGCCAGCAGCCTGGGGACGGTCTATGGCTACACCTTC	CASSLGTVYGYTF
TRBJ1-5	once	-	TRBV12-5	TGTGCTAGTGGTTTGGCTTCTCTTCCGCCCCAGCATTTT	CASGLASLPPQHF
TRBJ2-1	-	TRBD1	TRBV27	TGTGCCAGCAGTTCCCAGGACAGGGGCCACAATGAGCAGTTCTTC	CASSSQDRGHNEQFF
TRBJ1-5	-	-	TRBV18	TGTGCCAGCTCGCACTCGGGCCCACCCCATTTT	CASSHSGPPHF
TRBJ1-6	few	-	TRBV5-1	TGCGCCAGCAGCTTGGAGGGGAATTCACCCCTCCACTTT	CASSLEGNSPLHF
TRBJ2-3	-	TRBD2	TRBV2	TGTGCCAGCAGTTGGACTAGCGGGGGCACAGATACGCAGTATTTT	CASSWTSGGTDTQYF
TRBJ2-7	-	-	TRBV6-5	TGTGCCAGCCGTTCTTCGGCCTACGAGCAGTACTTC	CASRSSAYEQYF
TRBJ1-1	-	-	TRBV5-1	TGCGCCAGCAGCTTGGCCTCAGTGGGGGACACTGAAGCTTTCTTT	CASSLASVGDTEAFF
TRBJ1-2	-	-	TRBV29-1	TGCAGCGTTGAAGATCCGCAGGGGCAGGATGGCTACACCTTC	CSVEDPQGQDGYTF